A selection of T cell receptor beta chains follows, all from one sample in a study of blood T cell repertoires in COVID-19. Only in-frame clones appear in the TCRdb table, and some are missing; sequencing was by immunoSEQ multiplex PCR. Of about 270,000 clones in the sample, around 86% were seen once. Specimen: peripheral blood. The receptors derive from a man aged 35 to 55 who had recovered from COVID-19. CDR3s include the opening cysteine and the closing phenylalanine or tryptophan. A D gene is named only where the DNA matches it firmly. A row's size may be missing; if present it is once, few, many or a size class.

J: TRBJ1-2; size: -; length: 11; V: TRBV27; D: -; CDR3: CASSSGYGYTF; DNA: TGTGCCAGCAGTTCGGGCTATGGCTACACCTTC
J: TRBJ2-3; size: -; length: 16; V: TRBV19; D: TRBD2; CDR3: CASRPASGGAPDTQYF; DNA: TGTGCCAGTAGGCCCGCTAGCGGGGGGGCACCAGATACGCAGTATTTT
J: TRBJ1-1; size: -; length: 15; V: TRBV6-2/TRBV6-3; D: TRBD1; CDR3: CASSYSRGMGTEAFF; DNA: TGTGCCAGCAGTTACTCCAGGGGGATGGGGACTGAAGCTTTCTTT
J: TRBJ2-7; size: -; length: 15; V: TRBV2; D: TRBD1; CDR3: CASSKGQGKPYEQYF; DNA: TGTGCCAGCAGTAAAGGACAGGGGAAGCCTTACGAGCAGTACTTC
J: TRBJ2-7; size: -; length: 20; V: TRBV5-1; D: TRBD1; CDR3: CASSLDRRAMGDREPYEQYF; DNA: TGCGCCAGCAGCTTGGATAGACGGGCCATGGGGGACAGAGAACCCTACGAGCAGTACTTC
J: TRBJ2-1; size: -; length: 19; V: TRBV30; D: -; CDR3: CAWSPPGLQPASSYNEQFF; DNA: TGTGCCTGGAGTCCCCCGGGACTCCAACCCGCTAGCTCCTACAATGAGCAGTTCTTC
J: TRBJ1-1; size: -; length: 16; V: TRBV29-1; D: TRBD1; CDR3: CSVEGGTGYMNTEAFF; DNA: TGCAGCGTTGAAGGGGGGACAGGATATATGAACACTGAAGCTTTCTTT
J: TRBJ2-5; size: -; length: 15; V: TRBV6-2/TRBV6-3; D: -; CDR3: CASSPRPRDQETQYF; DNA: TGTGCCAGCAGTCCCCGCCCCAGGGACCAAGAGACCCAGTACTTC
J: TRBJ2-5; size: -; length: 14; V: TRBV27; D: -; CDR3: CASSSDFGFGTQYF; DNA: TGTGCCAGCAGTTCGGACTTTGGGTTCGGGACCCAGTACTTC
J: TRBJ2-5; size: -; length: 17; V: TRBV30; D: TRBD2; CDR3: CAWSVLASGRRWETQYF; DNA: TGTGCCTGGAGTGTGTTGGCTAGCGGGAGGCGGTGGGAGACCCAGTACTTC
J: TRBJ2-5; size: -; length: 16; V: TRBV27; D: TRBD2; CDR3: CASSSRLAGVPETQYF; DNA: TGTGCCAGCAGTTCCAGACTAGCGGGAGTACCAGAGACCCAGTACTTC
J: TRBJ2-1; size: -; length: 18; V: TRBV7-2; D: TRBD2; CDR3: CASSHNGGTSGRSNEQFF; DNA: TGTGCCAGCAGCCACAACGGCGGGACTAGCGGGAGGAGCAATGAGCAGTTCTTC
J: TRBJ1-3; size: once; length: 17; V: TRBV6-1; D: -; CDR3: CASSEEAGGVSGNTIYF; DNA: TGTGCCAGCAGTGAAGAGGCTGGGGGGGTCTCTGGAAACACCATATATTTT
J: TRBJ2-4; size: -; length: 14; V: TRBV5-1; D: -; CDR3: CASSLDGVRDIQYF; DNA: TGCGCCAGCAGCTTGGATGGCGTCCGGGACATTCAGTACTTC
J: TRBJ2-1; size: once; length: 15; V: TRBV7-8; D: TRBD2; CDR3: CASSFLAEGYNEQFF; DNA: TGTGCCAGCAGCTTTCTAGCGGAGGGCTACAATGAGCAGTTCTTC
J: TRBJ1-5; size: -; length: 13; V: TRBV27; D: -; CDR3: CASSVGQNQPQHF; DNA: TGTGCCAGCAGTGTCGGACAGAATCAGCCCCAGCATTTT
J: TRBJ2-4; size: -; length: 15; V: TRBV19; D: -; CDR3: CASTPARLAKNIQYF; DNA: TGTGCCAGTACCCCTGCCCGGTTAGCCAAAAACATTCAGTACTTC
J: TRBJ2-3; size: -; length: 15; V: TRBV6-5; D: -; CDR3: CASSRGTIGTDTQYF; DNA: TGTGCCAGCAGTAGGGGGACTATCGGCACAGATACGCAGTATTTT
J: TRBJ1-2; size: -; length: 16; V: TRBV11-2; D: TRBD1; CDR3: CASSLGGTGIYAGYTF; DNA: TGTGCCAGCAGCTTAGGGGGGACAGGGATCTATGCTGGCTACACCTTC
J: TRBJ2-3; size: -; length: 14; V: TRBV10-1; D: -; CDR3: CASSRTIPTDTQYF; DNA: TGCGCCAGCAGCCGGACTATCCCCACAGATACGCAGTATTTT
J: TRBJ2-4; size: -; length: 15; V: TRBV4-3; D: -; CDR3: CASSQDSRPEDIQYF; DNA: TGCGCCAGCAGCCAAGATAGCAGGCCGGAGGACATTCAGTACTTC
J: TRBJ2-1; size: -; length: 15; V: TRBV30; D: TRBD2; CDR3: CAWSALAETYNEQFF; DNA: TGTGCCTGGAGTGCGCTAGCGGAGACATACAATGAGCAGTTCTTC
J: TRBJ1-5; size: -; length: 14; V: TRBV6-5; D: -; CDR3: CASSPIQGPGPQHF; DNA: TGTGCCAGCAGCCCCATACAGGGCCCGGGGCCCCAGCATTTT
J: TRBJ2-1; size: -; length: 11; V: TRBV20-1; D: -; CDR3: CSARDNPGQFF; DNA: TGCAGTGCTAGAGATAACCCGGGGCAGTTCTTC
J: TRBJ1-2; size: -; length: 13; V: TRBV6-5; D: -; CDR3: CASRRARDLGYTF; DNA: TGTGCCAGCAGACGGGCGCGGGATCTGGGCTACACCTTC
J: TRBJ1-2; size: -; length: 15; V: TRBV10-3; D: -; CDR3: CAISGPPTANYGYTF; DNA: TGTGCCATCAGTGGGCCTCCGACAGCGAACTATGGCTACACCTTC
J: TRBJ1-4; size: once; length: 14; V: TRBV10-3; D: -; CDR3: CAISPQGTLEKLFF; DNA: TGTGCCATCAGTCCCCAGGGGACGTTAGAAAAACTGTTTTTT
J: TRBJ2-2; size: -; length: 14; V: TRBV11-3; D: -; CDR3: CASANNLGPGELFF; DNA: TGTGCCAGCGCTAATAACTTGGGGCCCGGGGAGCTGTTTTTT
J: TRBJ1-5; size: -; length: 17; V: TRBV19; D: -; CDR3: CASSLITGFYSNQPQHF; DNA: TGTGCCAGTAGCCTAATAACAGGGTTTTATAGCAATCAGCCCCAGCATTTT
J: TRBJ1-5; size: -; length: 14; V: TRBV24-1; D: -; CDR3: CATSAKGRMQPQHF; DNA: TGTGCCACCAGTGCTAAGGGGCGCATGCAGCCCCAGCATTTT
J: TRBJ2-2; size: -; length: 15; V: TRBV11-2; D: -; CDR3: CASTPRGAAAGELFF; DNA: TGTGCCAGCACCCCCCGGGGGGCAGCGGCCGGGGAGCTGTTTTTT
J: TRBJ2-4; size: -; length: 15; V: TRBV6-2/TRBV6-3; D: TRBD2; CDR3: CASSYSGTSKNIQYF; DNA: TGTGCCAGCAGTTACTCGGGGACTAGCAAAAACATTCAGTACTTC
J: TRBJ2-2; size: -; length: 15; V: TRBV6-4; D: -; CDR3: CASSARGSNTGELFF; DNA: TGTGCCAGCAGTGCCAGGGGATCGAACACCGGGGAGCTGTTTTTT
J: TRBJ2-5; size: -; length: 15; V: TRBV18; D: TRBD2; CDR3: CASSPAAGNQETQYF; DNA: TGTGCCAGCTCACCAGCAGCGGGGAACCAAGAGACCCAGTACTTC
J: TRBJ1-1; size: once; length: 14; V: TRBV15; D: TRBD1; CDR3: CATSIRGPSTEAFF; DNA: TGTGCCACCAGCATCAGGGGGCCGAGCACTGAAGCTTTCTTT
J: TRBJ2-7; size: -; length: 15; V: TRBV7-2; D: -; CDR3: CASSLPGHTLGEQYF; DNA: TGTGCCAGCAGCTTGCCGGGACACACCCTCGGGGAGCAGTACTTC
J: TRBJ2-5; size: -; length: 13; V: TRBV18; D: -; CDR3: CASSPRDSETQYF; DNA: TGTGCCAGCTCACCCCGGGATTCGGAGACCCAGTACTTC
J: TRBJ2-5; size: -; length: 14; V: TRBV3-1/TRBV3-2; D: TRBD1; CDR3: CASSRIRGRETQYF; DNA: TGTGCCAGCAGCCGAATCAGGGGGCGAGAGACCCAGTACTTC